This T cell receptor beta chain is drawn from a study of chemoradiotherapy in HPV16-positive cancers. Germline values: CDR1 MGHRA, CDR2 YSYEKL. The CDR3 loop spans 15 amino acids. V was cut by 0 bases and J by 3 bases, with 12 bases left in between. Measured with immunoSEQ multiplex PCR; TCRdb has only the in-frame clones, and not every one. There are more than 25,000 clones in the sample; over 85% occur only once, and roughly 18% lies in the top ten. This clonotype was sampled from a human donor with HPV-associated anogenital cancer. The rearrangement links TRBV4-1 to TRBJ2-7; D is unclear. Sequencing was performed on blood, taken from a patient who underwent chemoradiotherapy. The CDR3 nucleotides read TGCGCCAGCAGCCAAGATCCCCCAGGAGTCTACGAGCAGTACTTC. Protein product: CASSQDPPGVYEQYF.